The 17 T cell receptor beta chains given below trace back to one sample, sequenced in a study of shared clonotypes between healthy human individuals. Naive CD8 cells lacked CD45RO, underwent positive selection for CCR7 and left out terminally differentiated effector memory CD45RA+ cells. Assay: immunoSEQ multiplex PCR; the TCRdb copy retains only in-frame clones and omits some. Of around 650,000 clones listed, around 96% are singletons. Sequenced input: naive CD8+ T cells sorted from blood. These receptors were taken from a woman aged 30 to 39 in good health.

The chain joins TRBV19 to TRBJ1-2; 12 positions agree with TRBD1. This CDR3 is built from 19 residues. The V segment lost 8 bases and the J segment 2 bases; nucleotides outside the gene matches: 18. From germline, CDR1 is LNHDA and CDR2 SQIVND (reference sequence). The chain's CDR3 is CASPSPPRDRGLGNYGYTF. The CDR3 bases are TGTGCCAGTCCGTCCCCCCCCCGGGACAGGGGGCTAGGAAACTATGGCTACACCTTC.

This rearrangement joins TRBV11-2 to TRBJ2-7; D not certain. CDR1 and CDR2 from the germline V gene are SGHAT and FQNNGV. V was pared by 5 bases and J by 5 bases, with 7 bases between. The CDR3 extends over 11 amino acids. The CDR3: CASSHTHEQYF. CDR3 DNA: TGTGCCAGCAGCCATACCCACGAGCAGTACTTC.

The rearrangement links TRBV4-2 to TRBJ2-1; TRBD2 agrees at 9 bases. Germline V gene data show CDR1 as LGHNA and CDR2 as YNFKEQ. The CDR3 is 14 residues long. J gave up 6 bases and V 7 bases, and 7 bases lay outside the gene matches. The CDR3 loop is CASTSSGMGNEQFF. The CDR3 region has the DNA TGTGCCAGCACCTCTAGCGGGATGGGCAATGAGCAGTTCTTC.

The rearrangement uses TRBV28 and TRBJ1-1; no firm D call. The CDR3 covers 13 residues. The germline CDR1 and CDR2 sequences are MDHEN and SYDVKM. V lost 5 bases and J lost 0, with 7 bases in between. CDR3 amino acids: CASSIGLNTEAFF. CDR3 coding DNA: TGTGCCAGCAGTATCGGCTTGAACACTGAAGCTTTCTTT.

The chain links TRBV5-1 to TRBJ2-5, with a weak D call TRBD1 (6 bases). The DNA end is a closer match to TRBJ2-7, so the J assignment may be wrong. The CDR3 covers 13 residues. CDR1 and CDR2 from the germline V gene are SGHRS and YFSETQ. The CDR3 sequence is CASSLTGSYEQYF. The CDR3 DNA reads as TGCGCCAGCAGCTTGACAGGGTCCTACGAGCAGTACTTC.

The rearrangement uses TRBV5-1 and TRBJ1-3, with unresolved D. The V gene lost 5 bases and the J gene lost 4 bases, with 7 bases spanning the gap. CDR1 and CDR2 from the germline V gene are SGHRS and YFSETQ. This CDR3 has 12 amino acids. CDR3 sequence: CASRNEGNTIYF. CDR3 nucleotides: TGCGCCAGCAGAAATGAAGGAAACACCATATATTTT.

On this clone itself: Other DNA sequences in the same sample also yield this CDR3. CDR3 nucleotide sequence: TGTGCCAGCAGTTCAGGATACGAGCAGTACTTC. Its protein is CASSSGYEQYF. The chain combines TRBV28 with TRBJ2-7; D uncertain. Germline V gives CDR1 MDHEN, CDR2 SYDVKM. The CDR3 is 11 residues long. With 4 bases removed from V and 4 bases from J, the gap between germline ends came to 5 bases.

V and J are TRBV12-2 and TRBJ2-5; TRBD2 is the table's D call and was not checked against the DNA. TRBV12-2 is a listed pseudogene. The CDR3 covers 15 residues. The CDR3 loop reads CASRLGGRLKETQYF. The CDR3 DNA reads TGTGCAAGTCGCTTAGGCGGCAGATTAAAAGAGACCCAGTACTTC.

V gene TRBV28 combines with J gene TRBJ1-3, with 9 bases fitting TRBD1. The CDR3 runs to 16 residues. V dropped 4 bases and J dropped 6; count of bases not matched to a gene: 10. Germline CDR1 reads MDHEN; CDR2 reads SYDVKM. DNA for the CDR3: TGTGCCAGCAGTTCTACAACCTGGACAGGGGTAAACACCATATATTTT. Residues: CASSSTTWTGVNTIYF.

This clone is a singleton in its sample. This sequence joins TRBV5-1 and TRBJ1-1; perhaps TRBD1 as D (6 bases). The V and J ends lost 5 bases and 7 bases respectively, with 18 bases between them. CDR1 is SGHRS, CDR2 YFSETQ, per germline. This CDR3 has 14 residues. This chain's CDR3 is CASRPPGTQNEAFF. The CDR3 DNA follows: TGCGCCAGCAGGCCGCCCGGGACACAAAATGAAGCTTTCTTT.

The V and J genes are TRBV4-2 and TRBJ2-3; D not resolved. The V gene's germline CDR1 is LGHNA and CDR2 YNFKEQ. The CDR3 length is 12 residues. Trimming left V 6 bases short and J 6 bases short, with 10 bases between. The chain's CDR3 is CASSTVTDTQYF. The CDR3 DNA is TGTGCCAGCAGTACCGTTACCGATACGCAGTATTTT.

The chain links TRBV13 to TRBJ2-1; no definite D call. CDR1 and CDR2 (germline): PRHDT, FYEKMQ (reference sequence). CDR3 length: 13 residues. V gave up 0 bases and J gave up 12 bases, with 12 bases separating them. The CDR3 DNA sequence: TGTGCCAGCAGCTTAGGGTCCCCCTCCGGGCAGTTCTTC. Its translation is CASSLGSPSGQFF.

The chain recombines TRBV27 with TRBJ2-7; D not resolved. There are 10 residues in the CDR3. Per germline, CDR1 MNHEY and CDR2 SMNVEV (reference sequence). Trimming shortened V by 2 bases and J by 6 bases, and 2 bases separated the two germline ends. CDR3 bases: TGTGCCAGCAGTTTACCCGAGCAGTACTTC. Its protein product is CASSLPEQYF.

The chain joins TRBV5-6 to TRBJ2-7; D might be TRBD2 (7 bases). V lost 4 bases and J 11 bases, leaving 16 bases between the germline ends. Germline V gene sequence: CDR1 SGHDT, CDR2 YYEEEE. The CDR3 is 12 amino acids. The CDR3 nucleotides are TGTGCCAGCAGCGTCGGGGGGCGAGTTGAGTACTTC. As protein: CASSVGGRVEYF.

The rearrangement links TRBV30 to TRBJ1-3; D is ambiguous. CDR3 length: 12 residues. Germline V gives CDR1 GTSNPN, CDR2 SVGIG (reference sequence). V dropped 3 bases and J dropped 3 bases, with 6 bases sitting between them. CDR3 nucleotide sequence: TGTGCCTGGAGAGAAGTTGGAAACACCATATATTTT. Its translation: CAWREVGNTIYF.

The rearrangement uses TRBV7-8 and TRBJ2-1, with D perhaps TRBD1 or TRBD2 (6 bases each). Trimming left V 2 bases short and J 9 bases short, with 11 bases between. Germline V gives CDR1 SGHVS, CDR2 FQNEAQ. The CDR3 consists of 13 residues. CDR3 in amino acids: CASSLIGGGEQFF. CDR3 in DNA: TGTGCCAGCAGCTTAATAGGGGGAGGTGAGCAGTTCTTC.

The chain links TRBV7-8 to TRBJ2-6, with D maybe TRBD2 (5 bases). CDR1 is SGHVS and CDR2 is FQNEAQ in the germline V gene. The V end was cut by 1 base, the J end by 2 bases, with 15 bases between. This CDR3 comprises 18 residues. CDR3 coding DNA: TGTGCCAGCAGCTTAGTTCGGGGTCAGCCGGCTGGGGCCAACGTCCTGACTTTC. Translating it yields CASSLVRGQPAGANVLTF.